This TCR beta chain was found in a study of T cell responses to AZD1222 COVID-19 vaccine. Study-wide findings and caveats: Recipients of two AZD1222 doses showed rising Spike-specific TCR breadth and depth. Donors, mostly white British, included more females; clonal diversity was possibly underestimated. The repertoires were collected only after the peak T cell response.

CDR3 length: 13 amino acids. Between the trimmed V and J ends, which lost 7 bases and 0 bases, there was a span of 13 bases. The germline gives CDR1 SQVTM, CDR2 ANQGSEA. Regarding this clone: Its antigen is still unknown.

Sequencing was performed with immunoSEQ multiplex PCR; in TCRdb, only in-frame clones are kept and a portion is missing. This table holds about 140,000 clones, roughly 92% found once. The V call is TRBV29-1, the J call TRBJ2-7, with D uncertain. This clonotype was obtained from an adult in good health. The sample was peripheral blood, taken on day 0 of AZD1222 vaccination. The DNA of the CDR3 is TGCAGCGCCTTAGACACCGTCTCCTACGAGCAGTACTTC. This sequence encodes CSALDTVSYEQYF.